The present T cell receptor beta chain was sequenced within a study of OX40 agonist ivuxolimab in advanced cancers. Study summary: An anti-OX40 (CD134) antibody with agonistic activity, ivuxolimab, was administered to patients. The eligibility criteria allowed prior anti-PD-1, anti-PD-L1 or anti-CTLA-4 therapy, and 30% to 40% had some. Study-wide points: By week 6 at 0.1 to 3.0 mg/kg, blood CD4+ and CD8+ T cells had expanded clonally. Compared with others, partial responders at 0.1-3.0 mg/kg displayed clonal expansion among the lowest.

Germline-derived CDR1 and CDR2 are MNHEY and SMNVEV (reference sequence). This CDR3 is built from 12 residues. The V end was cut by 5 bases, the J end by 6 bases, with 11 bases between. Regarding this clone: Its antigen is still unknown.

The protocol was immunoSEQ multiplex PCR, while the TCRdb copy is restricted to in-frame clones and leaves out a portion. The data show around 30,000 clones, 80% seen once. Sample: CD4+ or CD8+ T cells sorted from blood, taken in a trial of the OX40 agonist ivuxolimab. The sequence derives from an adult with an advanced solid tumor such as melanoma, head and neck, liver or kidney cancer. The chain recombines TRBV27 with TRBJ2-7, with D unresolved. CDR3 nucleotide sequence: TGTGCCAGCAGTCCAATAGGACGCGAGCAGTACTTC. It is translated as CASSPIGREQYF.